These 31 T cell receptor beta chains were all obtained from the same sample, sequenced in a study of cytomegalovirus exposure and HLA in healthy donors. The PCR ran on 60 Vbeta and 13 Jbeta primers. Sequencing was performed with immunoSEQ multiplex PCR; in TCRdb, only in-frame clones are kept and a portion is missing. The sample yields 95,000 to 120,000 clones, about 68% seen once. The sequencing sample was made of PBMCs. Receptor source: a middle-aged woman in good health and CMV-seropositive.

This sequence joins TRBV4-2 and TRBJ1-1; the match to TRBD1 covers 9 bases. CDR3 length equals 14 residues. Germline V gene data show CDR1 as LGHNA and CDR2 as YNFKEQ. After removal of 3 bases from V and 6 bases from J, the junction contained 5 bases not matched to a gene. The CDR3 DNA is TGTGCCAGCAGCCAGCTACAGGGGGCCCCTGAAGCTTTCTTT. It yields the protein CASSQLQGAPEAFF.

This chain uses TRBV29-1 with TRBJ1-2; 7 bases are shared with TRBD1. The V gene end was trimmed by 6 bases and the J gene end by 1 base; junction bases not matched to a gene: 5. Germline V gives CDR1 SQVTM, CDR2 ANQGSEA. The CDR3 has 13 amino acids. The CDR3 sequence is CSVDRDSNYGYTF. CDR3 sequence (DNA): TGCAGCGTAGACCGGGACAGTAACTATGGCTACACCTTC. The full variable domain, rest sourced from reference TRBV29-1 and TRBJ1-2, is SAVISQKPSRDICQRGTSLTIQCQVDSQVTMMFWYRQQPGQSLTLIATANQGSEATYESGFVIDKFPISRPNLTFSTLTVSNMSPEDSSIYLCSVDRDSNYGYTFGSGTRLTVV.

The rearrangement joins TRBV7-3 to TRBJ2-1, with 9 bases aligning to TRBD2. The ends lost 4 bases at V and 1 base at J; junction bases unmatched: 8. The CDR3 totals 17 residues. The germline gives CDR1 SGHTA, CDR2 FQGTGA. CDR3 DNA sequence: TGTGCCAGCAGCTCGGGACTAGCTGGGGGGTCCTACAATGAGCAGTTCTTC. Residues: CASSSGLAGGSYNEQFF.

The chain combines TRBV19 with TRBJ2-1; no clear D gene. The V gene lost 6 bases and the J gene lost 6 bases, with 12 bases spanning the gap. The CDR3 covers 13 residues. Germline lookup yields CDR1 LNHDA and CDR2 SQIVND (reference sequence). In DNA, the CDR3 is TGTGCCAGTAGCATACGGGTTTTCAATGAGCAGTTCTTC. Protein: CASSIRVFNEQFF. The full variable domain, with the rest looked up from reference TRBV19 and TRBJ2-1, is DGGITQSPKYLFRKEGQNVTLSCEQNLNHDAMYWYRQDPGQGLRLIYYSQIVNDFQKGDIAEGYSVSREKKESFPLTVTSAQKNPTAFYLCASSIRVFNEQFFGPGTRLTVL.

The genes are TRBV7-2 and TRBJ2-5; no definite D call. Germline CDR1 SGHTA, CDR2 FQGNSA. V was shortened by 4 bases and J by 3 bases, with 12 bases between the two germline ends. This CDR3 contains 14 residues. CDR3 residues: CASSSTYAKETQYF. The CDR3 DNA sequence: TGTGCCAGCAGCTCTACTTACGCAAAAGAGACCCAGTACTTC.

This chain joins TRBV13 and TRBJ1-3; TRBD1 might be the D (5 bases). This CDR3 has 16 amino acids. Germline assignment: CDR1 PRHDT and CDR2 FYEKMQ (reference sequence). V was shortened by 6 bases and J by 4 bases, with 19 bases between the two germline ends. CDR3 amino acids: CASRPAGRSDGNTIYF. DNA for the CDR3: TGTGCCAGCAGACCGGCGGGACGTTCGGACGGAAACACCATATATTTT.

The chain uses TRBV29-1 and TRBJ1-2; D may be TRBD1 (5 bases). Germline V gene data show CDR1 as SQVTM and CDR2 as ANQGSEA. The CDR3 is made up of 14 amino acids. V lost 6 bases and J lost 8, with 22 bases in between. CDR3 protein: CSVAGDSLAGGYTF. As DNA, the CDR3 is TGCAGCGTCGCCGGAGACAGTTTGGCCGGAGGCTACACCTTC.

The genes are TRBV6-1 and TRBJ2-1, with 9 bases aligning to TRBD2. Losses at the gene ends were 6 bases for V and 7 bases for J; bases not matched to a gene: 10. Looked up from germline, CDR1 is MNHNS and CDR2 is SASEGT. This CDR3 has 15 amino acids. Written as DNA, the CDR3 is TGTGCCAGCAGGGGAAATAGCGGGAGAAGTAATGAGCAGTTCTTC. It encodes CASRGNSGRSNEQFF.

The gene calls are TRBV2 and TRBJ1-6; 10 bases are a match to TRBD1. V lost 6 bases to trimming and J lost 8 bases; unmatched junction nucleotides: 1. The CDR3 runs 13 residues. Germline CDR1 reads SNHLY; CDR2 reads FYNNEI. The CDR3 region is CASSGTGDSPLHF. In DNA form, the CDR3 reads TGTGCCAGCAGCGGGACAGGGGATTCACCCCTCCACTTT.

Here the CDR3 DNA reads TGTGCCAGCAGTTACACCCAACAGGGGCGCGGCTATGGCTACACCTTC. Its translation: CASSYTQQGRGYGYTF. This chain connects TRBV6-5 to TRBJ1-2, with 7 bases that match TRBD1. V gave up 2 bases and J gave up 4 bases; unmatched junction bases: 10. The CDR3 loop spans 16 amino acids. Germline CDR1 is MNHEY and CDR2 is SVGAGI.

The CDR3 DNA is TGTGCCAGCAGCCCCCTATCGGGTATGGATTACGAGCAGTACTTC. Protein: CASSPLSGMDYEQYF. This chain links TRBV7-9 with TRBJ2-7, with D uncertain. Germline loops: CDR1 SEHNR, CDR2 FQNEAQ (reference sequence). The CDR3 contains 15 residues. Deletions cut 5 bases from V and 4 bases from J, with 18 bases between.

This clone has only one observation. The chain couples TRBV5-1 to TRBJ2-3, with D possibly TRBD1 on 6 matching bases. There are 14 residues in the CDR3. V lost 5 bases, J lost 3 bases, and 13 bases lay in between. CDR1 SGHRS and CDR2 YFSETQ come from the germline V gene. CDR3 in DNA: TGCGCCAGCAGGCCCGGGACATCGACAGATACGCAGTATTTT. Its translation: CASRPGTSTDTQYF.

The chain uses TRBV19 and TRBJ1-5, with 8 bases that match TRBD1. The CDR3 is 14 amino acids. V was clipped by 4 bases and J by 3 bases; unmatched bases: 2. Germline V gene lookup returns CDR1 LNHDA and CDR2 SQIVND (reference sequence). CDR3 loop: CASSKGQDNQPQHF. CDR3 nucleotide sequence: TGTGCCAGTAGTAAGGGACAGGACAATCAGCCCCAGCATTTT.

The chain employs TRBV7-6 and TRBJ1-5; weak D call: TRBD1 (6 bases). The CDR3 extends over 15 amino acids. V was pared by 5 bases and J by 6 bases, with 17 bases between. Per the germline V gene, CDR1 is SGHVS and CDR2 is FNYEAQ. The CDR3 DNA reads TGTGCCAGCAGCCACTGGCAGGGGCGCGGTCAGCCCCAGCATTTT. This encodes CASSHWQGRGQPQHF.

The chain has TRBV4-3 and TRBJ1-1, with 9 nucleotides matching TRBD1. This CDR3 is built from 15 residues. The V segment lost 3 bases and the J segment 4 bases; nucleotides outside the gene matches: 6. Germline-derived CDR1 and CDR2 are LGHNA and YSLEER. The CDR3 DNA reads TGCGCCAGCAGCCACGCAACAGGGGGCGGCACTGAAGCTTTCTTT. It specifies CASSHATGGGTEAFF.

This clone has just one count. This CDR3 is CASSLTSGITETQYF. The CDR3 DNA reads TGTGCCAGCAGCTTGACTAGCGGGATCACGGAGACCCAGTACTTC. The V call is TRBV5-4, the J call TRBJ2-5; TRBD2 matches 10 bases. Germline V gene sequence: CDR1 SGHNT, CDR2 YYREEE (reference sequence). The CDR3 runs to 15 residues. V gave up 1 base and J gave up 5 bases; unmatched junction bases: 5.

The chain links TRBV15 to TRBJ2-2; D remains unclear. CDR1 and CDR2 from the germline V gene are LNHNV and YYDKDF (reference sequence). V was trimmed by 8 bases and J by 0 bases, leaving 10 bases between them. The CDR3 runs to 14 residues. The CDR3 reads CATGAGPNTGELFF. CDR3 nucleotide sequence: TGTGCCACCGGTGCAGGCCCGAACACCGGGGAGCTGTTTTTT.

The chain has TRBV6-5 and TRBJ1-1; D is ambiguous. The CDR3 runs 14 residues. Germline assignment: CDR1 MNHEY and CDR2 SVGAGI. Trimming shortened V by 2 bases and J by 4 bases, and 11 bases separated the two germline ends. The CDR3 DNA reads TGTGCCAGCAGTTACCTCACTGAGGGCACTGAAGCTTTCTTT. Translation gives CASSYLTEGTEAFF.

This rearrangement joins TRBV4-1 to TRBJ2-5; 12 bases align to TRBD2. The CDR3 contains 15 residues. Per the germline V gene, CDR1 is MGHRA and CDR2 is YSYEKL. V dropped 6 bases and J dropped 2; count of bases not matched to a gene: 4. CDR3 protein: CASRLAGGWQETQYF. In DNA, the CDR3 is TGCGCCAGCAGACTAGCGGGGGGTTGGCAAGAGACCCAGTACTTC.

This sequence joins TRBV9 and TRBJ2-3; 12 bases map to TRBD2. Germline V gives CDR1 SGDLS, CDR2 YYNGEE. The CDR3 spans 17 residues. V shed 0 bases and J 3 bases; nucleotides not matched to a gene: 5. CDR3 in amino acids: CASSVDATSGGTDTQYF. For the CDR3, the DNA is TGTGCCAGCAGCGTAGACGCTACTAGCGGGGGGACAGATACGCAGTATTTT.

A few counts support this clone. V is TRBV5-6 and J is TRBJ1-2; D perhaps matches TRBD1 (5 bases). V was cut by 2 bases and J by 6 bases, with 17 bases left in between. The CDR3 runs 15 residues. Germline CDR1 reads SGHDT; CDR2 reads YYEEEE. The DNA of the CDR3 is TGTGCCAGCAGCTTCCCGCTGGCAGGGCGTGATGGCTACACCTTC. Translation gives CASSFPLAGRDGYTF.

The chain uses TRBV29-1 and TRBJ2-5; D unclear. The J call may be mistaken, given a closer DNA end match to TRBJ2-7. The CDR3 has 11 residues. Germline V gene lookup returns CDR1 SQVTM and CDR2 ANQGSEA. The CDR3 here is CSVARDYEQYF. In DNA, the CDR3 is TGCAGCGTTGCAAGGGACTACGAGCAGTACTTC.

The CDR3 nucleotides read TGTGCCAGCAGCGAAGGGGGGGGCTCGAGCTATGGCTACACCTTC. Its protein product is CASSEGGGSSYGYTF. The chain links TRBV9 to TRBJ1-2; possible D gene TRBD1, 6 bases. CDR3 length: 15 amino acids. Germline CDR1 reads SGDLS; CDR2 reads YYNGEE. V gave up 3 bases and J gave up 4 bases, with 16 bases separating them.

The rearrangement uses TRBV5-4 and TRBJ2-3; 8 nucleotides align to TRBD1. This CDR3 spans 16 amino acids. Germline values: CDR1 SGHNT, CDR2 YYREEE (reference sequence). The ends lost 2 bases at V and 1 base at J; junction bases unmatched: 6. CDR3 protein: CASSFRTGPGTDTQYF. The CDR3 nucleotides are TGTGCCAGCAGCTTCCGGACAGGGCCCGGCACAGATACGCAGTATTTT. The full variable domain, in which reference TRBV5-4 and TRBJ2-3 provide the parts outside the CDR3, is ETGVTQSPTHLIKTRGQQVTLRCSSQSGHNTVSWYQQALGQGPQFIFQYYREEENGRGNFPPRFSGLQFPNYSSELNVNALELDDSALYLCASSFRTGPGTDTQYFGPGTRLTVL.

This rearrangement joins TRBV4-3 to TRBJ2-1; 8 bases are shared with TRBD2. This CDR3 comprises 15 residues. The V and J ends lost 3 bases and 2 bases, in that order; junction bases with no gene match: 3. Looked up from germline, CDR1 is LGHNA and CDR2 is YSLEER. The CDR3 region has the DNA TGCGCCAGCAGCCAGTTCGGGGGGGCCTACAATGAGCAGTTCTTC. Amino acid sequence: CASSQFGGAYNEQFF.

This clone has more than one count but fewer than ten. The CDR3 sequence is CASSQDRVRAFF. DNA of the CDR3: TGTGCCAGCAGCCAGGACAGGGTAAGAGCTTTCTTT. The chain carries TRBV11-2 and TRBJ1-1, with 8 bases fitting TRBD1. The germline gives CDR1 SGHAT, CDR2 FQNNGV. V trimming: 5 bases; J trimming: 10 bases; junction bases outside the gene matches: 6. The CDR3 loop spans 12 amino acids.

The genes are TRBV5-5 and TRBJ2-7; TRBD1 agrees at 8 bases. V lost 1 base and J lost 4; bases outside the gene matches: 4. CDR1 SGHKS and CDR2 YYEKEE come from the germline V gene (reference sequence). CDR3 length: 14 residues. CDR3 sequence (DNA): TGTGCCAGCAGCTTGTACGACAGGGGATACGAGCAGTACTTC. This encodes CASSLYDRGYEQYF.

The chain joins TRBV27 to TRBJ1-1, with 8 bases identical to TRBD1. The CDR3 is 16 amino acids. J gave up 4 bases and V 3 bases, and 10 bases lay outside the gene matches. Germline V gives CDR1 MNHEY, CDR2 SMNVEV (reference sequence). CDR3 residues: CASSFGLTGAFTEAFF. In nucleotides, the CDR3 is TGTGCCAGCAGTTTTGGACTGACAGGGGCTTTCACTGAAGCTTTCTTT.

The chain links TRBV5-5 to TRBJ2-1; 12 bases map to TRBD2. Germline values: CDR1 SGHKS, CDR2 YYEKEE (reference sequence). The trim removed 4 bases at V and 6 bases at J, leaving 11 bases unmatched. The CDR3 spans 17 residues. CDR3 region: CASSPPRLAGARNEQFF. The DNA of the CDR3 is TGTGCCAGCAGCCCCCCTAGACTAGCGGGAGCTCGCAATGAGCAGTTCTTC.

The chain joins TRBV7-9 to TRBJ2-1; a weak D match, TRBD1 (6 bases). The CDR3 is 11 residues long. V lost 5 bases and J lost 9, with 8 bases in between. Germline assignment: CDR1 SEHNR and CDR2 FQNEAQ (reference sequence). The chain's CDR3 is CASSLRGEQFF. The CDR3 coding sequence is TGTGCCAGCAGCCTCAGGGGTGAGCAGTTCTTC.

In this sample, this clone turned up once. The CDR3 sequence: CAISEQALNTEAFF. The CDR3 coding sequence is TGTGCCATCAGCGAGCAGGCCCTGAACACTGAAGCTTTCTTT. This chain joins TRBV10-3 and TRBJ1-1; D unclear. Germline CDR1 is ENHRY and CDR2 is SYGVKD. The CDR3 spans 14 residues. Trimming removed 6 bases at V and 0 bases at J, with 11 bases between.